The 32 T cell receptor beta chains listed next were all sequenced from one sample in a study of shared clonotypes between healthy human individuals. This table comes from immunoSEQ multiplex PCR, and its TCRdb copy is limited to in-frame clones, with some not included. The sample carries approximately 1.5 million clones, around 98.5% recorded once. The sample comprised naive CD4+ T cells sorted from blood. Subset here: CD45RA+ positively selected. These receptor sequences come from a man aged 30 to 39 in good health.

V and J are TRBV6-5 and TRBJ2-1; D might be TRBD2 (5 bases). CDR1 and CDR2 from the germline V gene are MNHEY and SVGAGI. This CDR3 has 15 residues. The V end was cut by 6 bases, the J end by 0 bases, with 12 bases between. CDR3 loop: CASSIRETSYNEQFF. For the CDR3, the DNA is TGTGCCAGCAGCATACGGGAAACCTCCTACAATGAGCAGTTCTTC.

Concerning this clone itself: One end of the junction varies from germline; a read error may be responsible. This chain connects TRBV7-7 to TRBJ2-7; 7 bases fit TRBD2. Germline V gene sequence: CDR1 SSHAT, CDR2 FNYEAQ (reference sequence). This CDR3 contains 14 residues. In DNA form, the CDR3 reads TGTGCTAGCAGCTTAGCGGCGGGGGACTACGAGCAGTACTTC. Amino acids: CASSLAAGDYEQYF.

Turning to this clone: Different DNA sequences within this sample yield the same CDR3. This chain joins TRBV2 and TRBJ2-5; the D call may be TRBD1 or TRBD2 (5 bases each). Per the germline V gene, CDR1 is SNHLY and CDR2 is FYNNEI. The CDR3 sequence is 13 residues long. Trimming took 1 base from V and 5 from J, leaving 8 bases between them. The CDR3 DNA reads TGTGCCAGCAGTGAAGGGGGGTGGGAGACCCAGTACTTC. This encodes CASSEGGWETQYF. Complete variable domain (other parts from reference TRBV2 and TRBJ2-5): EPEVTQTPSHQVTQMGQEVILRCVPISNHLYFYWYRQILGQKVEFLVSFYNNEISEKSEIFDDQFSVERPDGSNFTLKIRSTKLEDSAMYFCASSEGGWETQYFGPGTRLLVL.

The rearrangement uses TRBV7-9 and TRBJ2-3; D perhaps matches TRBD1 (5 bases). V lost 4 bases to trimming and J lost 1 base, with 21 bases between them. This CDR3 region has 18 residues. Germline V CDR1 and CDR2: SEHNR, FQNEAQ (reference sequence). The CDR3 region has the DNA TGTGCCAGCAGCTGGGGAAGGCGAAAGGGGTGGGGCACAGATACGCAGTATTTT. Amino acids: CASSWGRRKGWGTDTQYF.

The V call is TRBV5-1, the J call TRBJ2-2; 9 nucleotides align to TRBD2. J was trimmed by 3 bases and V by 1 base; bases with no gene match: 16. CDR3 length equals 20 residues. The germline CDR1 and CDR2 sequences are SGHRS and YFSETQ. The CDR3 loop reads CASSLMFSGSGVGYTGELFF. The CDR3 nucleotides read TGCGCCAGCAGCTTGATGTTTAGCGGGAGTGGGGTGGGGTACACCGGGGAGCTGTTTTTT.

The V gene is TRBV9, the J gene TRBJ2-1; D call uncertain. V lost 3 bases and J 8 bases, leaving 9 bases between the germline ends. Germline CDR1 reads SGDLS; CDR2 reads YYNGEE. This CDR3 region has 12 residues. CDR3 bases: TGTGCCAGCAGCGCCAACTTCGATGAGCAGTTCTTC. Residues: CASSANFDEQFF.

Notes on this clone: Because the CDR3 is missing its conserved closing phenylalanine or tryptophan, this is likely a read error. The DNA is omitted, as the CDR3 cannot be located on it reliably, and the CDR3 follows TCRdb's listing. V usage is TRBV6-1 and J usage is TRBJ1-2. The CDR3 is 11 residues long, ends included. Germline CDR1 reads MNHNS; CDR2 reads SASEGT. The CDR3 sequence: CASSEALLWRS.

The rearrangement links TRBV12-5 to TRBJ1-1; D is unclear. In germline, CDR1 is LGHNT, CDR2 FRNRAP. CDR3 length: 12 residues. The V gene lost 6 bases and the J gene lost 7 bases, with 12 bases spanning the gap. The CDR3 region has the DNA TGTGCTAGTGGCCCAAGGGATCATGAAGCTTTCTTT. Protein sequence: CASGPRDHEAFF.

In DNA, the CDR3 is TGTGCGACCGGGACTAGAGCCCTCAATGAGCAGTTCTTC. Its protein product is CATGTRALNEQFF. The genes are TRBV19 and TRBJ2-1; 8 bases map to TRBD2. CDR1 and CDR2 (germline): LNHDA, SQIVND (reference sequence). This CDR3 is built from 13 residues.

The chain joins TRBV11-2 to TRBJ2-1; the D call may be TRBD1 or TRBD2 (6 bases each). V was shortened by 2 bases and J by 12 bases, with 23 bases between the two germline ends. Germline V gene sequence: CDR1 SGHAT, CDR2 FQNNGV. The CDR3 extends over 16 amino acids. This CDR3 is CASSLRGVRDQVVQFF. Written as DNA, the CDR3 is TGTGCCAGCAGCTTAAGGGGGGTCCGGGACCAAGTAGTGCAGTTCTTC.

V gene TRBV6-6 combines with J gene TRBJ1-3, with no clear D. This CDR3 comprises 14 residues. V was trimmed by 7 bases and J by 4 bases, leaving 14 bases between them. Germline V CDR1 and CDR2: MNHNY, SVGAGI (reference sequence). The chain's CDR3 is CASIPPGPGNTIYF. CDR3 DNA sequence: TGTGCCAGCATCCCTCCGGGTCCAGGAAACACCATATATTTT.

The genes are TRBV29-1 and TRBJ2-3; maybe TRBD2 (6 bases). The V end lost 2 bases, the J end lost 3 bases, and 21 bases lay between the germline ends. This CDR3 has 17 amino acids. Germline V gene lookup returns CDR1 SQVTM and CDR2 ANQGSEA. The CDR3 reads CSVEIVPGLHRTDTQYF. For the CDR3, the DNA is TGCAGCGTTGAAATAGTTCCGGGACTCCATAGAACAGATACGCAGTATTTT.

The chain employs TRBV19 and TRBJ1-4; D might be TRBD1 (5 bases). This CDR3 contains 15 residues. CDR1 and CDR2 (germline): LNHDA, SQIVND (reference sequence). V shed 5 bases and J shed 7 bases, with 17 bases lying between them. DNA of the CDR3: TGTGCCAGTAGTGCCGGAGGGGCCGGGAGTGAAAAACTGTTTTTT. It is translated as CASSAGGAGSEKLFF.

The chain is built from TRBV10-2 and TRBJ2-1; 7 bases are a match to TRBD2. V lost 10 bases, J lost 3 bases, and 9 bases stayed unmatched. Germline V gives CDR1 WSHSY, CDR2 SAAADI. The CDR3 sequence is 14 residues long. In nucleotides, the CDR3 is TGCGCCATCCGTAGCGGGCAGTTCTACAATGAGCAGTTCTTC. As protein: CAIRSGQFYNEQFF.

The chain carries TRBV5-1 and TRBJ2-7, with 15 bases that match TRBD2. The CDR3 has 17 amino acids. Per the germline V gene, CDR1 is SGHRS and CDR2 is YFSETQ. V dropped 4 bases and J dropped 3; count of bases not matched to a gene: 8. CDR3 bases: TGCGCCAGCAGCCCGGGACTAGCGGGAGGTTCTCTCTACGAGCAGTACTTC. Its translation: CASSPGLAGGSLYEQYF.

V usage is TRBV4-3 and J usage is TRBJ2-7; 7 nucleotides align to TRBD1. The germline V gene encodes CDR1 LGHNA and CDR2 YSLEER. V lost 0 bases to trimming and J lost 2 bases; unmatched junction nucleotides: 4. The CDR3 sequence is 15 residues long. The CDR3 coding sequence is TGCGCCAGCAGCCAAGAGACAGGGATTCCCTACGAGCAGTACTTC. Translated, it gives CASSQETGIPYEQYF.

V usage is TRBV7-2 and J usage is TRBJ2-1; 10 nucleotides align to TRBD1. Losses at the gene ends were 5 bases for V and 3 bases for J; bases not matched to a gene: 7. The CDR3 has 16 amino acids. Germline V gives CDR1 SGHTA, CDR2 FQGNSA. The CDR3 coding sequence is TGTGCCAGCAGCACTAGGACAGGGGGGCTCTACAATGAGCAGTTCTTC. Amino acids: CASSTRTGGLYNEQFF.

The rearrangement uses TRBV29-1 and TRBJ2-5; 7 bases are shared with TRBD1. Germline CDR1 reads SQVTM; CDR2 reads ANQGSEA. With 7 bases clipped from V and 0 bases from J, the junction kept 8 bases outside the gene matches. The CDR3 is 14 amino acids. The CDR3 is CSASRDRNQETQYF. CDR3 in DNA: TGCAGCGCCAGTAGGGACAGAAACCAAGAGACCCAGTACTTC. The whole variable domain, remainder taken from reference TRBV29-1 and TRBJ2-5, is SAVISQKPSRDICQRGTSLTIQCQVDSQVTMMFWYRQQPGQSLTLIATANQGSEATYESGFVIDKFPISRPNLTFSTLTVSNMSPEDSSIYLCSASRDRNQETQYFGPGTRLLVL.

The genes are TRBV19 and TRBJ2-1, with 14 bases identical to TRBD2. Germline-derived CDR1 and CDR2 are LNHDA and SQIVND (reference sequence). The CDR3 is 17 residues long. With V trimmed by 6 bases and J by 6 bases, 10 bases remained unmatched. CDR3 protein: CASSFREGLAGANEQFF. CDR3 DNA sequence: TGTGCCAGTAGCTTTAGAGAGGGACTAGCGGGAGCCAATGAGCAGTTCTTC.

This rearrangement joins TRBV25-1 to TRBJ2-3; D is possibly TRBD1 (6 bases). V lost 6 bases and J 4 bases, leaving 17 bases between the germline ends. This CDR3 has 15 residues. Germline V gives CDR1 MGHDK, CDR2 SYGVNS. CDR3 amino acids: CASRGASRRADTQYF. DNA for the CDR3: TGTGCCAGCAGGGGGGCTAGCCGTAGGGCAGATACGCAGTATTTT.

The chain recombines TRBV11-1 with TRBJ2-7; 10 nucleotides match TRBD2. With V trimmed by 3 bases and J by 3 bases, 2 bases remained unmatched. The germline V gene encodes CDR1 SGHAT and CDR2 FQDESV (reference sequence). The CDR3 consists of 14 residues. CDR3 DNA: TGTGCCAGCAGCTTTTTAGCGGGAGGCTACGAGCAGTACTTC. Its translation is CASSFLAGGYEQYF.

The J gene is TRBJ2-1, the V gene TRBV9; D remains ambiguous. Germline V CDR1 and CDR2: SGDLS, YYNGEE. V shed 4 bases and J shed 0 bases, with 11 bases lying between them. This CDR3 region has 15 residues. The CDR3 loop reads CASSPTLSSYNEQFF. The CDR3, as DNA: TGTGCCAGCAGCCCGACCTTAAGCTCCTACAATGAGCAGTTCTTC.

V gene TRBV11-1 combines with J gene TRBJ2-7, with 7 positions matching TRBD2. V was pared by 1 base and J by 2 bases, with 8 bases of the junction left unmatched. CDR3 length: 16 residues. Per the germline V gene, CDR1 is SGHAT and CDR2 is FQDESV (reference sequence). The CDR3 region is CASSLGTGRPTYEQYF. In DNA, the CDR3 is TGTGCCAGCAGCTTAGGTACCGGGAGGCCTACCTACGAGCAGTACTTC.

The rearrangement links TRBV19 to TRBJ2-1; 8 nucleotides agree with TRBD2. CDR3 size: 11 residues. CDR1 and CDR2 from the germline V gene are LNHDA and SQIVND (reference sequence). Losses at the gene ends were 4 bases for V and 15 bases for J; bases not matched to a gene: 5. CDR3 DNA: TGTGCCAGTAGTAGTAGCGGGAAGCGGTTCTTC. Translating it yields CASSSSGKRFF.

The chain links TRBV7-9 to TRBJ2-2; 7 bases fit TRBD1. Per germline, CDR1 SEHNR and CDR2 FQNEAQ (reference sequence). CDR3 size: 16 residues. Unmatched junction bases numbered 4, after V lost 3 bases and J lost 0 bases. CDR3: CASSFWTGANTGELFF. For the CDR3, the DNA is TGTGCCAGCAGCTTTTGGACAGGAGCGAACACCGGGGAGCTGTTTTTT.

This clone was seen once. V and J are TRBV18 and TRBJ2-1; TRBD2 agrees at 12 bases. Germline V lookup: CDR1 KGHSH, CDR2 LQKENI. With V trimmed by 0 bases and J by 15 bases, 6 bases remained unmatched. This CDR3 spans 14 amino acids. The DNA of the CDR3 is TGTGCCAGCTCACCACCGACTAGCGGGAGAAGTCGGTTCTTC. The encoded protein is CASSPPTSGRSRFF.

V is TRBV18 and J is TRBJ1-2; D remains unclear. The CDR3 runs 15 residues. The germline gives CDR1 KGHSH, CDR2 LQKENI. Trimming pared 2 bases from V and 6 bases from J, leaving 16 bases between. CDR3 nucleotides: TGTGCCAGCTCACCAATCTCCTCCCATGATCATGGCTACACCTTC. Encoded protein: CASSPISSHDHGYTF.

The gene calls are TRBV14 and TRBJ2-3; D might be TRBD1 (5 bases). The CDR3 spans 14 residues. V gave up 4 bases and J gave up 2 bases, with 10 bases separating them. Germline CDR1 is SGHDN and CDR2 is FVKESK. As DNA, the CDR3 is TGTGCCAGCAGCCTGAGGACAACCACAGATACGCAGTATTTT. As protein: CASSLRTTTDTQYF.

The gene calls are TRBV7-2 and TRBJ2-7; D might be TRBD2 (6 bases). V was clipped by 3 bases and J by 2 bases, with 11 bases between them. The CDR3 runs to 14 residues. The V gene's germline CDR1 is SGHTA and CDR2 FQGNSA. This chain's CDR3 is CASSFAGTTYEQYF. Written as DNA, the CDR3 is TGTGCCAGCAGCTTTGCGGGGACGACCTACGAGCAGTACTTC.

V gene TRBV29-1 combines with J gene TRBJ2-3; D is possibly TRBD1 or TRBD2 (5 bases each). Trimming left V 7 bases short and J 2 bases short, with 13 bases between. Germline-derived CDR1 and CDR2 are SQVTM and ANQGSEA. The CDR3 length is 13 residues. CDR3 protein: CSALGVNTDTQYF. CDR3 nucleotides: TGCAGCGCCTTGGGGGTTAACACAGATACGCAGTATTTT.

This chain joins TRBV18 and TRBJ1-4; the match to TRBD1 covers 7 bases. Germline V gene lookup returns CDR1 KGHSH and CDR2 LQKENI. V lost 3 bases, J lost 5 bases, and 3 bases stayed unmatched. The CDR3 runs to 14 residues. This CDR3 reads CASSPQTGNEKLFF. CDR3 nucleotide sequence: TGTGCCAGCTCACCTCAGACAGGGAATGAAAAACTGTTTTTT.

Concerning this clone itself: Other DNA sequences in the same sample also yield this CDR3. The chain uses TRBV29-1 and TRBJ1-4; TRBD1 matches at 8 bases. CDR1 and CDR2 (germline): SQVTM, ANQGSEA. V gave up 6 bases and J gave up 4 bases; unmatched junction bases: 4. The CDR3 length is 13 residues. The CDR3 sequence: CSVGQGLNEKLFF. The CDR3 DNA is TGCAGCGTCGGACAGGGACTTAATGAAAAACTGTTTTTT.